These T cell receptor beta chains were read from a single sample in a study of blood T cell repertoires in COVID-19. Repertoires were generated with immunoSEQ multiplex PCR, while TCRdb's copy carries only in-frame clones and drops some. The sample consists of a few hundred thousand clones, roughly 85% of them appearing once. Sequencing input: peripheral blood. Every receptor here comes from a woman in her 70s with acute or convalescent COVID-19. CDR3s include the opening cysteine and the closing phenylalanine or tryptophan. Fields, in order: J gene, V gene, D gene, clone size, CDR3 DNA, CDR3 protein. The D gene is left open where the match is weak. Not every row has a clone size; where given, it reads once, few, many or a size class.

>TRBJ2-1|TRBV3-1/TRBV3-2|TRBD2|.
TGTGCCAGCAGCCAAGGACTAGGGGGACTAGCGGGTTACAATGAGCAGTTCTTC
CASSQGLGGLAGYNEQFF
>TRBJ1-1|TRBV5-4|TRBD1|.
TGTGCCAGCAGCTTGGCAACAGGGGCTTTGAACACTGAAGCTTTCTTT
CASSLATGALNTEAFF
>TRBJ1-1|TRBV7-8|TRBD1|.
TGTGCCAGCACCATCAGACAGGGAGGTACTGAAGCTTTCTTT
CASTIRQGGTEAFF
>TRBJ1-4|TRBV7-9|TRBD1|.
TGTGCCAGCGTTCGGACAGGGGCCGAAAAACTGTTTTTT
CASVRTGAEKLFF
>TRBJ1-2|TRBV30|TRBD1|.
TGTGCCTGGAGTCGAGTGACAGGGACCGTCGGTCGCTTC
CAWSRVTGTVGRF
>TRBJ2-3|TRBV19|.|.
TGTGCCAGTAGTATGAACTCGGGGGGCGGCACAGATACGCAGTATTTT
CASSMNSGGGTDTQYF
>TRBJ1-3|TRBV4-1|TRBD1|.
TGCGCCAGCAGCCAGGGACAGGGATCTGGAAACACCATATATTTT
CASSQGQGSGNTIYF
>TRBJ2-7|TRBV3-1/TRBV3-2|TRBD1|.
TGTGCCAGCAGCCAACCACAACAGGGGATTTACGAGCAGTACTTC
CASSQPQQGIYEQYF
>TRBJ1-1|TRBV19|TRBD1|.
TGTGCCAGTAGTAGGACAGGTACTATGAACACTGAAGCTTTCTTT
CASSRTGTMNTEAFF
>TRBJ2-2|TRBV5-4|TRBD2|.
TGTGCCAGCAGCGCCCCGGGGGGGGGCACCGGGGAGCTGTTTTTT
CASSAPGGGTGELFF
>TRBJ2-7|TRBV18|TRBD1|few
TGTGCCAGCTCACCCGGGACAGGCGAGCAGTACTTC
CASSPGTGEQYF
>TRBJ1-2|TRBV3-1/TRBV3-2|TRBD1|once
TGTGCCAGCAGCCCCCGGACAGGCCATGGCTACACCTTC
CASSPRTGHGYTF
>TRBJ2-1|TRBV12-3/TRBV12-4|.|.
TGTGCCAGCAGTCCAATCGGCAATGAGCAGTTCTTC
CASSPIGNEQFF
>TRBJ1-5|TRBV19|.|few
TGTGCCAGTAGTGCAGGTTATAGCAATCAGCCCCAGCATTTT
CASSAGYSNQPQHF
>TRBJ1-1|TRBV18|.|.
TGTGCCAGCTCTTTAACCAGCGGAGAAGCTTTCTTT
CASSLTSGEAFF
>TRBJ1-2|TRBV15|.|.
TGTGCCACCAGCAGAGGTATTAACAGGGCTTATGGCTACACCTTC
CATSRGINRAYGYTF
>TRBJ1-3|TRBV3-1/TRBV3-2|.|.
TGTGCCAGCAGCGTTACATCGGGAAACACCATATATTTT
CASSVTSGNTIYF